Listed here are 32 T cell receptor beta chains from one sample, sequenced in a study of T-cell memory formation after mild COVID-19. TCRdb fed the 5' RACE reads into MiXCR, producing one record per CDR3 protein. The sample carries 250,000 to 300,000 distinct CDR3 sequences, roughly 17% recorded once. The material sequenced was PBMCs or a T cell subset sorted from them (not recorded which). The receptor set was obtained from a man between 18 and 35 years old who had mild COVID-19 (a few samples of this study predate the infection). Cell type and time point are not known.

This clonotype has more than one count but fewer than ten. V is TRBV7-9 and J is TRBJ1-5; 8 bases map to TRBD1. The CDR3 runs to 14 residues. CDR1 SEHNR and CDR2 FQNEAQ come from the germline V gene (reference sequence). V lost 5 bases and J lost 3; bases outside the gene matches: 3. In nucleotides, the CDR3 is TGTGCCAGCAGCCAGACAGGGGACAATCAGCCCCAGCATTTT. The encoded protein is CASSQTGDNQPQHF.

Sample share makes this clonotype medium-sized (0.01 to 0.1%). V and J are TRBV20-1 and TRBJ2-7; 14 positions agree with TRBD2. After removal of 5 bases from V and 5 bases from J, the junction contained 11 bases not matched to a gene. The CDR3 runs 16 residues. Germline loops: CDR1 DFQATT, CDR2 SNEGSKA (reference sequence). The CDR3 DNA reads TGCAGTGCTTCGACTAGCGGGGGGGCCGGTTTTAACGAGCAGTACTTC. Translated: CSASTSGGAGFNEQYF.

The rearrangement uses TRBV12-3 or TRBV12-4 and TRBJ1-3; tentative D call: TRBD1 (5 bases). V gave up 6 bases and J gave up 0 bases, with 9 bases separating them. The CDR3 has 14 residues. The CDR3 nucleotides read TGTGCCAGCAGGGAACAGGTCTCTGGAAACACCATATATTTT. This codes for CASREQVSGNTIYF.

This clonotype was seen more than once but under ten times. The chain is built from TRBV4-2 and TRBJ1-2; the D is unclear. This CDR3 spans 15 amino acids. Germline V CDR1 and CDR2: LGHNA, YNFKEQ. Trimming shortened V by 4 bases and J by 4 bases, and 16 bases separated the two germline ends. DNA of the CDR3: TGTGCCAGCAGCCTTATGATGGACGGCCTCTATGGCTACACCTTC. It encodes CASSLMMDGLYGYTF.

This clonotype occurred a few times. CDR3 DNA sequence: TGTGCCAGCAGTGACTACGGTACGCAGTATTTT. It yields the protein CASSDYGTQYF. This rearrangement joins TRBV2 to TRBJ2-3; no reliable D call. Germline V lookup: CDR1 SNHLY, CDR2 FYNNEI. CDR3 size: 11 residues. The germline V and J ends were trimmed by 3 bases and 8 bases, with 6 bases remaining between them.

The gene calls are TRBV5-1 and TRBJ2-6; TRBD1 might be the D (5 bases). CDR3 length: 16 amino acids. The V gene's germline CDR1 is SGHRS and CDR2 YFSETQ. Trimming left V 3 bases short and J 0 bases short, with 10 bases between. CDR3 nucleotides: TGCGCCAGCAGCTCCACAGGCTACTCTGGGGCCAACGTCCTGACTTTC. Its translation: CASSSTGYSGANVLTF.

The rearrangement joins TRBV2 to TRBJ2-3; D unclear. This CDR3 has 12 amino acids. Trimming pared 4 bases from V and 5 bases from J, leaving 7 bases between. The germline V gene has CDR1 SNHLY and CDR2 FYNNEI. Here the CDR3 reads CASSGGLDTQYF. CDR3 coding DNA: TGTGCCAGCAGTGGAGGCCTAGATACGCAGTATTTT.

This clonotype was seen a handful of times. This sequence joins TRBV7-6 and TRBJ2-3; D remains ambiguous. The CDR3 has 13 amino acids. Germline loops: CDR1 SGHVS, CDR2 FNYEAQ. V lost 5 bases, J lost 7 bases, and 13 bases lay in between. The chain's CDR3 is CASSTPPSYTQYF. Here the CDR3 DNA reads TGTGCCAGCAGCACCCCGCCGAGTTATACGCAGTATTTT.

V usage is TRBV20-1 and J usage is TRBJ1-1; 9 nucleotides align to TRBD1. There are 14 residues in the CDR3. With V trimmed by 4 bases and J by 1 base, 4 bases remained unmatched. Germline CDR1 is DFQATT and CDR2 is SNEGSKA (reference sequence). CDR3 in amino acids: CSAIPGQGNTEAFF. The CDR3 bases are TGCAGTGCTATCCCGGGACAGGGGAACACTGAAGCTTTCTTT.

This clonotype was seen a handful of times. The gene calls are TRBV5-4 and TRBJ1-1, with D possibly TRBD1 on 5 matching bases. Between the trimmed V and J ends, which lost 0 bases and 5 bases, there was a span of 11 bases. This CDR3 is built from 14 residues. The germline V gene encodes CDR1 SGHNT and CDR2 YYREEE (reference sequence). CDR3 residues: CASSLAQGGTEAFF. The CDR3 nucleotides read TGTGCCAGCAGCTTGGCTCAGGGAGGGACTGAAGCTTTCTTT.

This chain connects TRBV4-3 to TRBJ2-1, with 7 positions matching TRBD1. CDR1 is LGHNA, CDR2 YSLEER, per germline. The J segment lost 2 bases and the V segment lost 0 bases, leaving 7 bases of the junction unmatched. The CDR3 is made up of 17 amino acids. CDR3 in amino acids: CASSQDLWDSAYNEQFF. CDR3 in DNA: TGCGCCAGCAGCCAAGATCTTTGGGACAGCGCCTACAATGAGCAGTTCTTC.

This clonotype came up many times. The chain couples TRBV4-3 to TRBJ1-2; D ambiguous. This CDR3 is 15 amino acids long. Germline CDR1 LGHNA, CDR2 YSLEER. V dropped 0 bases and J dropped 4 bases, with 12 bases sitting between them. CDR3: CASSQENTAPYGYTF. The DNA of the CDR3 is TGCGCCAGCAGCCAAGAAAATACAGCACCCTATGGCTACACCTTC.

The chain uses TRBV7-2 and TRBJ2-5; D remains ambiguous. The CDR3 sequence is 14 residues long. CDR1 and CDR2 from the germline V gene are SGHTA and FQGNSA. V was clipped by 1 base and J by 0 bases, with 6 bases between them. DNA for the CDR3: TGTGCCAGCAGCTTAGTTTACAACCAAGAGACCCAGTACTTC. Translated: CASSLVYNQETQYF.

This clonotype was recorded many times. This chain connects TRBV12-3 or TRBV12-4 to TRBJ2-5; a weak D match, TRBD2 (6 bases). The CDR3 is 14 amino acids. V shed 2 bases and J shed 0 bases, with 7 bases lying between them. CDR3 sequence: CASSLLAHQETQYF. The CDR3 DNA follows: TGTGCCAGCAGTTTACTAGCGCACCAAGAGACCCAGTACTTC.

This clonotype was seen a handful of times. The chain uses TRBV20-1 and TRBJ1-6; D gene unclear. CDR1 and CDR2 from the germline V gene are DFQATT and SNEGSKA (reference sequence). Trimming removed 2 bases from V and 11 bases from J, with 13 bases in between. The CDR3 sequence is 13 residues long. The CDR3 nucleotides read TGCAGTGCTAGAAGGGAAACATTGCCACCCCTCCACTTT. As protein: CSARRETLPPLHF.

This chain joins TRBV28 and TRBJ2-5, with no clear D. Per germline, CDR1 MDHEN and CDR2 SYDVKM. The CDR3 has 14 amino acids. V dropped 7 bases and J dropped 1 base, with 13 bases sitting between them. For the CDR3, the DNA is TGTGCCAGCACCTCCGGGCGGTTCCAAGAGACCCAGTACTTC. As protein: CASTSGRFQETQYF.

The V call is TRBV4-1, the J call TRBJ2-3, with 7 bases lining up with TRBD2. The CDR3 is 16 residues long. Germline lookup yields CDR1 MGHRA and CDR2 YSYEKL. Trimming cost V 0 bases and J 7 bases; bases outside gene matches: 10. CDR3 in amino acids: CASSQDSAVGGNTQYF. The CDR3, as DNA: TGCGCCAGCAGCCAAGATTCGGCCGTGGGGGGGAATACGCAGTATTTT.

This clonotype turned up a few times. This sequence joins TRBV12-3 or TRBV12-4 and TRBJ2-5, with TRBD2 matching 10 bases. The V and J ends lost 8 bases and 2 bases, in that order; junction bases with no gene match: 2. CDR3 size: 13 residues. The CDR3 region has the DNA TGTGCCAGCGGACTAGCGGCTCAAGAGACCCAGTACTTC. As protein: CASGLAAQETQYF.

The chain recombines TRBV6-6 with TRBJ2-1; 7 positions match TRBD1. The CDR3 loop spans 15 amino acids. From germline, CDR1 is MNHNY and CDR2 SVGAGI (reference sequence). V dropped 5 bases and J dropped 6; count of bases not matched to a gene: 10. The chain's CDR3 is CASSLRQGHGNEQFF. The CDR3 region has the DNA TGTGCCAGCAGTCTCAGACAGGGCCATGGCAATGAGCAGTTCTTC.

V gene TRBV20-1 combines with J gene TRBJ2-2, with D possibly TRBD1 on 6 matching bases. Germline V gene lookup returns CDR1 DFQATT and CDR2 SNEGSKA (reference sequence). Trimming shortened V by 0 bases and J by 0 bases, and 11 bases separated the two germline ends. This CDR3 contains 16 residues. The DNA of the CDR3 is TGCAGTGCTAGAGATCCGGGACACGCGAACACCGGGGAGCTGTTTTTT. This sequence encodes CSARDPGHANTGELFF.

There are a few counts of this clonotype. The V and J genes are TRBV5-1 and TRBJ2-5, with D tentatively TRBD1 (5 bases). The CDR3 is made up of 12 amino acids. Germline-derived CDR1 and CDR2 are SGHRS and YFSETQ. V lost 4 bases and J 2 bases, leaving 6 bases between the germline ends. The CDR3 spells CASSRTQETQYF. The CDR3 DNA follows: TGCGCCAGCAGCCGGACACAAGAGACCCAGTACTTC.

This chain's CDR3 is CASSPRNEQFF. Here the CDR3 DNA reads TGTGCCAGCAGCCCCCGGAATGAGCAGTTCTTC. The V gene is TRBV7-9, the J gene TRBJ2-1; D not resolved. Germline V gene lookup returns CDR1 SEHNR and CDR2 FQNEAQ (reference sequence). The CDR3 is 11 residues long. With 5 bases removed from V and 7 bases from J, the gap between germline ends came to 6 bases.

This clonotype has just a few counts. CDR3 nucleotides: TGTGCCAGCAGCTTATTGGGACAGGGCCTCTCTGGGGCCAACGTCCTGACTTTC. This encodes CASSLLGQGLSGANVLTF. V gene TRBV7-2 combines with J gene TRBJ2-6; TRBD1 matches 9 bases. V lost 2 bases and J lost 0; bases outside the gene matches: 5. The CDR3 sequence is 18 residues long. CDR1 is SGHTA and CDR2 is FQGNSA in the germline V gene.

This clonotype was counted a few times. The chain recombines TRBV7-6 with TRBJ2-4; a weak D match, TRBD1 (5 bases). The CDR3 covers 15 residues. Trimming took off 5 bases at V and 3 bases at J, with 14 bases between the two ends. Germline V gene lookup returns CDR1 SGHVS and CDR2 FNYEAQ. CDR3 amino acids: CASSPLEGVKNIQYF. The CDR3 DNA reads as TGTGCCAGCAGCCCCCTGGAAGGGGTCAAAAACATTCAGTACTTC. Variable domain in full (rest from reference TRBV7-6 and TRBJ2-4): GAGVSQSPRYKVTKRGQDVALRCDPISGHVSLYWYRQALGQGPEFLTYFNYEAQQDKSGLPNDRFSAERPEGSISTLTIQRTEQRDSAMYRCASSPLEGVKNIQYFGAGTRLSVL.

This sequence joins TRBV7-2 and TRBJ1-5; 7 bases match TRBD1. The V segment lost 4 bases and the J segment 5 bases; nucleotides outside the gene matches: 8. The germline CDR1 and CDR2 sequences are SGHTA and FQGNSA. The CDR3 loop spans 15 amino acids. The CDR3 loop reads CASSSRDSRYQPQHF. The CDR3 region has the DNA TGTGCCAGCAGCTCCCGGGACAGTAGATATCAGCCCCAGCATTTT.

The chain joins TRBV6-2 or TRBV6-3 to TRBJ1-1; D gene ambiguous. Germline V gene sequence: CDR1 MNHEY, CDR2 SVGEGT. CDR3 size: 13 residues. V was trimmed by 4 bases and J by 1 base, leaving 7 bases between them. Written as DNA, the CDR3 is TGTGCCAGCAGTTCTGACTGGAACACTGAAGCTTTCTTT. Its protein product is CASSSDWNTEAFF.

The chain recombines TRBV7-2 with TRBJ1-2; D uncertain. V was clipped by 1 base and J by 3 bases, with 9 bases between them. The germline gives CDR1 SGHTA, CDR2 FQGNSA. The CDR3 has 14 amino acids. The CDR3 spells CASSLVGGYYGYTF. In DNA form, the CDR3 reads TGTGCCAGCAGCTTAGTGGGCGGATACTATGGCTACACCTTC.

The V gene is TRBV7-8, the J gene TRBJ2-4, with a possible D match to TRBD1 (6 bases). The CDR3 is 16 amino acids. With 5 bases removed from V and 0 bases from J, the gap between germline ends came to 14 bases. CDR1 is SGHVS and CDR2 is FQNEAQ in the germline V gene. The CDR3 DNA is TGTGCCAGCAGCGCAAGCGCACAGGGAGCCAAAAACATTCAGTACTTC. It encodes CASSASAQGAKNIQYF.

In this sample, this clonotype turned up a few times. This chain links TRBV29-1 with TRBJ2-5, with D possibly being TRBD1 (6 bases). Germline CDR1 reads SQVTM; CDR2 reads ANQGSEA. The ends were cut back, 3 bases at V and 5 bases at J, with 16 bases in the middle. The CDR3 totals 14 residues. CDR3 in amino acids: CSVEATGFQETQYF. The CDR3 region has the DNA TGCAGCGTTGAGGCAACAGGGTTTCAGGAGACCCAGTACTTC.

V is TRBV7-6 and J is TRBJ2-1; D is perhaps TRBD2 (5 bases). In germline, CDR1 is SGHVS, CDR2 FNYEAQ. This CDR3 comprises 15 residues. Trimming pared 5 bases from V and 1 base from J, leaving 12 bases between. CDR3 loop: CASSPNGESYNEQFF. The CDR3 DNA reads TGTGCCAGCAGCCCCAACGGGGAGTCCTACAATGAGCAGTTCTTC.

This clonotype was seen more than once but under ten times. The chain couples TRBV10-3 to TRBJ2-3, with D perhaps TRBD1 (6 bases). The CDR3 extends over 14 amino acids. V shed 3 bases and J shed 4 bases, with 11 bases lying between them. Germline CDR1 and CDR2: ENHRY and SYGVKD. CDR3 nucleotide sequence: TGTGCCATCAGTGATGTCAGGGGCGCAGATACGCAGTATTTT. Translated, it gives CAISDVRGADTQYF.

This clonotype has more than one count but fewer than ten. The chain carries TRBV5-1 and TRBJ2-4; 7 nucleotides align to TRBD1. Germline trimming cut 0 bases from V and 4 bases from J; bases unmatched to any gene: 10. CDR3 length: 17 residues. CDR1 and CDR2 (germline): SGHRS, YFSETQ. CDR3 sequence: CASSLVPGTERKNIQYF. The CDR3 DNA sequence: TGCGCCAGCAGCTTGGTGCCCGGGACAGAAAGAAAAAACATTCAGTACTTC.